Listed below are T cell receptor beta chains from one sample, sequenced in a study of blood T cell repertoires in COVID-19. The table came from immunoSEQ multiplex PCR; TCRdb's copy has only in-frame clones and leaves some out. The table has about 200,000 clones, just under 85% seen once; the top ten hold 7.5% to 8%. The sequencing sample was made of peripheral blood. These receptors were taken from a woman in her forties or fifties with active or convalescent COVID-19. Each CDR3 is given with its conserved first and last residue. D genes are given only for firm matches. Not all rows give a size; the values are once, few, many and, for expanded clones, a class.

V gene: TRBV28
clone size: .
D gene: .
J gene: TRBJ1-3
CDR3 DNA: TGTGCCAGCAGTTCGGACCGGAACCCGAGGGCTGGAAACACCATATATTTT
CDR3 protein: CASSSDRNPRAGNTIYF

V gene: TRBV5-1
clone size: .
D gene: TRBD2
J gene: TRBJ2-1
CDR3 DNA: TGCGCCAGCAGCTTTAGCGGGGGGGACAATGAGCAGTTCTTC
CDR3 protein: CASSFSGGDNEQFF

V gene: TRBV11-2
clone size: .
D gene: TRBD1
J gene: TRBJ1-6
CDR3 DNA: TGTGCCAGCAGCCCCGAGATGGGGACAGGGCATTCACCCCTCCACTTT
CDR3 protein: CASSPEMGTGHSPLHF

V gene: TRBV2
clone size: .
D gene: .
J gene: TRBJ2-5
CDR3 DNA: TGTGCCAGCAGTAGAGAGAATTCCGAGACCCAGTACTTC
CDR3 protein: CASSRENSETQYF

V gene: TRBV7-9
clone size: .
D gene: TRBD2
J gene: TRBJ2-1
CDR3 DNA: TGTGCCAGCAGCTCTAGCGGGAGGGCCGAGGTTGAGCAGTTCTTC
CDR3 protein: CASSSSGRAEVEQFF

V gene: TRBV27
clone size: few
D gene: TRBD1
J gene: TRBJ1-5
CDR3 DNA: TGTGCCAGCAGTCTATATGGGACAGGATATAGCAATCAGCCCCAGCATTTT
CDR3 protein: CASSLYGTGYSNQPQHF

V gene: TRBV24-1
clone size: .
D gene: TRBD2
J gene: TRBJ2-1
CDR3 DNA: TGTGCCACCAGGCCGGGACTAGCGGTAAATGAGCAGTTCTTC
CDR3 protein: CATRPGLAVNEQFF

V gene: TRBV3-1/TRBV3-2
clone size: .
D gene: TRBD1
J gene: TRBJ1-4
CDR3 DNA: TGTGCCAGCAGTCTGACAGGGAGGGAAAAACTGTTTTTT
CDR3 protein: CASSLTGREKLFF

V gene: TRBV19
clone size: .
D gene: TRBD1
J gene: TRBJ2-4
CDR3 DNA: TGTGCCAGTAGTACGCGGACAGGGGCCATTCAGTACTTC
CDR3 protein: CASSTRTGAIQYF

V gene: TRBV6-1
clone size: .
D gene: .
J gene: TRBJ2-3
CDR3 DNA: TGTGCCAGCAGTGACAGCAGGGGAGCAGATACGCAGTATTTT
CDR3 protein: CASSDSRGADTQYF

V gene: TRBV28
clone size: .
D gene: TRBD1
J gene: TRBJ2-3
CDR3 DNA: TGTGCCAGCAGCCCTGGGACAGGGGGTCCGACAGATACGCAGTATTTT
CDR3 protein: CASSPGTGGPTDTQYF